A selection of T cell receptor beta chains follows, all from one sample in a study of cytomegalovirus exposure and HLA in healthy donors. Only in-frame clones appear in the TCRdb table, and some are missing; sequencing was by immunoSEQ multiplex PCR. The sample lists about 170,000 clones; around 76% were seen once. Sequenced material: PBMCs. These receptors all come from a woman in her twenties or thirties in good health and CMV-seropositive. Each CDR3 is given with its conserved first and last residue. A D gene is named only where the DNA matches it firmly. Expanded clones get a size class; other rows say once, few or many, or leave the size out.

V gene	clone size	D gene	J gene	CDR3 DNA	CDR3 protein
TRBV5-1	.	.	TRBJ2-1	TGCGCCAGCAGCTTGGATCGGGGGATGGTCTACAATGAGCAGTTCTTC	CASSLDRGMVYNEQFF
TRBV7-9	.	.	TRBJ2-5	TGTGCCAGCAGCTCATATACAGGGAGTGGGCAAGAGACCCAGTACTTC	CASSSYTGSGQETQYF
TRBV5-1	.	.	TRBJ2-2	TGCGCCAGCTCAGGAGGAGGGACCGGGGAGCTGTTTTTT	CASSGGGTGELFF
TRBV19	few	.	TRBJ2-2	TGTGCCAGTTTCTCCCCGCATCAGGCTAACACCGGGGAGCTGTTTTTT	CASFSPHQANTGELFF
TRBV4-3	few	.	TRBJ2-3	TGCGCCAGCAGCCAAGAAGAAGGGGGGACAGGCACAGATACGCAGTATTTT	CASSQEEGGTGTDTQYF
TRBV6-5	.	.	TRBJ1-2	TGTGCCAGCAGACCTCAGGGTAGCTATGGCTACACCTTC	CASRPQGSYGYTF
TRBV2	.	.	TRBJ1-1	TGTGCCAGCAGATCCAGGGGGAACACTGAAGCTTTCTTT	CASRSRGNTEAFF
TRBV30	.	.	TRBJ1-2	TGTGCCTGGAGTGTGGGGGGGGAGTTCTATGGCTACACCTTC	CAWSVGGEFYGYTF
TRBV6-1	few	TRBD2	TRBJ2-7	TGTGCCAGCAGTGGGTCTGGACTAGCGGGGGGCCACGAGCAGTACTTC	CASSGSGLAGGHEQYF
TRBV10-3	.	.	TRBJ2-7	TGTGCCATCGGAGACGGGACTTCCTACGAGCAGTACTTC	CAIGDGTSYEQYF
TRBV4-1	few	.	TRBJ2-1	TGCGCCAGCAGCGGTAGCTGGGGCCCCAGCTACAATGAGCAGTTCTTC	CASSGSWGPSYNEQFF
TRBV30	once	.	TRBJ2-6	TGTGCCTGGAGTGTACTTACCTCTGGGGCCAACGTCCTGACTTTC	CAWSVLTSGANVLTF
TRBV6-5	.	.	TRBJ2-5	TGTGCCAGCAGTCCGTCGCCTCAGGTTTGGCAGTACTTC	CASSPSPQVWQYF
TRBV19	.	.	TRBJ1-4	TGTGCCAGTAGTATAGCAGGGTTCCAGGGTGAAAAACTGTTTTTT	CASSIAGFQGEKLFF
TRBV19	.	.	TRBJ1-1	TGTGCCAGTAGTAAGGGAGGGACTGAAGCTTTCTTT	CASSKGGTEAFF
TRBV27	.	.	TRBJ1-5	TGTGCCAGCAGTCCTCTCAGCAATCAGCCCCAGCATTTT	CASSPLSNQPQHF
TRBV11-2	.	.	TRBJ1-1	TGTGCCAGCAGCTTTGGTGAGGCTGCGGTGGTCACTGAAGCTTTCTTT	CASSFGEAAVVTEAFF
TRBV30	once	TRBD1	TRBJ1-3	TGTGCCTCCGCCCCCGGGACAGCTTCTGGAAACACCATATATTTT	CASAPGTASGNTIYF
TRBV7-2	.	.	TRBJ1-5	TGTGCCAGCAGCCACTCCTTTTCGCAGCCCCAGCATTTT	CASSHSFSQPQHF
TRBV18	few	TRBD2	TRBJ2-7	TGTGCCAGCTCGCCTCCTAGCGGGGTCTCGCACGAGCAGTACTTC	CASSPPSGVSHEQYF
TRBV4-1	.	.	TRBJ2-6	TGCGCCAGCAGCCTAGTGAGCTCTGGGGCCAACGTCCTGACTTTC	CASSLVSSGANVLTF
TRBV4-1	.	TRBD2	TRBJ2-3	TGCGCCAGCAGACTTAGCGGGGGCATGAGCACAGATACGCAGTATTTT	CASRLSGGMSTDTQYF
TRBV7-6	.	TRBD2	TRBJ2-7	TGTGCCAGCAGCCTCCAACTAGCGGGGGGCTCTTACGAGCAGTACTTC	CASSLQLAGGSYEQYF
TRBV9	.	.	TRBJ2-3	TGTGCCAGCAGCGTCGGCCCGGGGGTCGCAGATACGCAGTATTTT	CASSVGPGVADTQYF
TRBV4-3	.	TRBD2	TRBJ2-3	TGCGCCAGCAGCCTTACTAGCGGGGCAGATACGCAGTATTTT	CASSLTSGADTQYF
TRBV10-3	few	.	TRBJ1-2	TGTGCCATCAGGGAGGAACAGCTCTATGGCTACACCTTC	CAIREEQLYGYTF
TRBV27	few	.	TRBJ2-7	TGTGCCAGCAGTTTCTCCGGGTACTCCTACGAGCAGTACTTC	CASSFSGYSYEQYF
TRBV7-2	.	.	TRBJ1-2	TGTGCCAGCAGCTCTAGACAGCACTATGGCTACACCTTC	CASSSRQHYGYTF
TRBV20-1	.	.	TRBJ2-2	TGCAGTGCTAGTGACAGCGGGGAGCTGTTTTTT	CSASDSGELFF
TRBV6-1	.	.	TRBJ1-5	TGTGCCAGCAGTGCTAATCAGCCCCAGCATTTT	CASSANQPQHF
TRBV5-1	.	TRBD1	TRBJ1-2	TGCGCCAGCACCTCGGGACAGATAAGTTCTAACTATGGCTACACCTTC	CASTSGQISSNYGYTF
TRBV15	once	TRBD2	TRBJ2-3	TGTGCCACCAGCAGAGACGAGCGGGGGTACACAGATACGCAGTATTTT	CATSRDERGYTDTQYF
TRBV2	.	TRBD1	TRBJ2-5	TGTGCCAGCAGCCTGGACAGGGGCCAAGAGACCCAGTACTTC	CASSLDRGQETQYF
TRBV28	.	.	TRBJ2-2	TGTGCCAGCAGCAATCTAGATTCGGGCACCGGGGAGCTGTTTTTT	CASSNLDSGTGELFF
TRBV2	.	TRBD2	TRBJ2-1	TGTGCCAGCAGTGAAAGGACTAGCGGGAGTAACGAGCAGTTCTTC	CASSERTSGSNEQFF
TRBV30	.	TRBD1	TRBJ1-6	TGTGCCTGGAGTGTGACAGGGCCTAATTCACCCCTCCACTTT	CAWSVTGPNSPLHF
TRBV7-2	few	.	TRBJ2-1	TGTGCCAGCAGCCGCTTCCCTAGTGCTGAGCAGTTCTTC	CASSRFPSAEQFF
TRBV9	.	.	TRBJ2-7	TGTGCCAGCAGCGTAGACGGCAGGTCCTACGAGCAGTACTTC	CASSVDGRSYEQYF
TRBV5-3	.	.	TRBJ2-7	TGTGCCAGAAGCTTGAGGTCGACAGTCTCCTACGAGCAGTACTTC	CARSLRSTVSYEQYF
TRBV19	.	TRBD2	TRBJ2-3	TGTGCCAGTAGTAACTGGCTATCGGGAGGACACGGGGATACGCAGTATTTT	CASSNWLSGGHGDTQYF
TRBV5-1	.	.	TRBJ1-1	TGCGCCAGCAGCTTGGTTGTCAGGGGAACTGAAGCTTTCTTT	CASSLVVRGTEAFF
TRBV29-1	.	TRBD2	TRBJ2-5	TGCAGCGTTGTGAAGAGTGGGTCGGGAGGGGTCCAAGAGACCCAGTACTTC	CSVVKSGSGGVQETQYF
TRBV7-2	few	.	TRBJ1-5	TGTGCCAGCAGCTTACACAGGGCCCGGCAGCCCCAGCATTTT	CASSLHRARQPQHF